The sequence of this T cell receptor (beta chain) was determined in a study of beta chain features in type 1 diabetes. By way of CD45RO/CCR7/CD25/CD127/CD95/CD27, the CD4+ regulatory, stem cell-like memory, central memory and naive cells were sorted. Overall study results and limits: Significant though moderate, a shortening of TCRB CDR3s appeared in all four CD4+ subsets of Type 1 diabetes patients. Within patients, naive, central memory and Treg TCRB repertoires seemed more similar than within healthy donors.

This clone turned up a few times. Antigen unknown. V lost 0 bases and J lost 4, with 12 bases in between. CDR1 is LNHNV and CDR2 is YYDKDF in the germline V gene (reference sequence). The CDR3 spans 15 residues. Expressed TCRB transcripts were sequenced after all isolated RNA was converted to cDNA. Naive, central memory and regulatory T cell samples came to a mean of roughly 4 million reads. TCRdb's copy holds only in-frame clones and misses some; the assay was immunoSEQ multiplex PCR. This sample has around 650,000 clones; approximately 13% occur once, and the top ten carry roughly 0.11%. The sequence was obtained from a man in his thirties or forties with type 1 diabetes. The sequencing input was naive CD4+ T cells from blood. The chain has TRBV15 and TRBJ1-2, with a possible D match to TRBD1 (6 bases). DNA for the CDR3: TGTGCCACCAGCAGAGATCCAGCGGGGGCCTATGGCTACACCTTC. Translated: CATSRDPAGAYGYTF. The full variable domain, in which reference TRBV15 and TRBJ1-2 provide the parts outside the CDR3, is DAMVIQNPRYQVTQFGKPVTLSCSQTLNHNVMYWYQQKSSQAPKLLFHYYDKDFNNEADTPDNFQSRRPNTSFCFLDIRSPGLGDTAMYLCATSRDPAGAYGYTFGSGTRLTVV.